The sequence of this T cell receptor (beta chain) was determined in a study of T-cell memory formation after mild COVID-19. Study summary: Largely donor-specific TCR clusters were found.

Comment on this clonotype: What it binds is unknown.

5'RACE, which relied on constant-segment primers, yielded TCR alpha and TCR beta cDNA libraries carrying sample barcodes and UMIs. TCRdb re-derived calls from the 5' RACE reads in MiXCR, one entry per CDR3 protein. The sample includes roughly 400,000 distinct CDR3 sequences, approximately 15% of them seen just once. Germline V gene sequence: CDR1 SGHNT, CDR2 YENEEA. The ends were cut back, 5 bases at V and 3 bases at J, with 11 bases in the middle. The CDR3 consists of 13 residues. Study-level results: Memory sampled before infection contained some responding clones, suggesting cross-reactive memory joined. In second-wave clones peaking day 37, SARS-CoV-2 specificity remained unconfirmed.

The J gene is TRBJ2-7, the V gene TRBV11-3; D not resolved. The material sequenced was PBMCs or a T cell subset sorted from them (not recorded which). The source of this sequence is a man aged 18 to 30 who had mild COVID-19 (a few samples of this study predate the infection). Cell type and time point are not known. CDR3 DNA sequence: TGTGCCAGCAGCCTCGCCCGGCACTACGAGCAGTACTTC. This translates into CASSLARHYEQYF. The full variable domain, completed using reference TRBV11-3 and TRBJ2-7, is EAGVVQSPRYKIIEKKQPVAFWCNPISGHNTLYWYLQNLGQGPELLIRYENEEAVDDSQLPKDRFSAERLKGVDSTLKIQPAELGDSAVYLCASSLARHYEQYFGPGTRLTVT.